These 27 T cell receptor beta chains share one sample of origin, sequenced in a study of T cell responses to AZD1222 COVID-19 vaccine. Generated by immunoSEQ multiplex PCR, the TCRdb table keeps only in-frame clones and is missing some. This sample yields 150,000 or so clones, of which 87% are seen a single time; about 8.9% belongs to the top ten. The sample here was peripheral blood, taken 28 days after the second AZD1222 dose. Source of these receptors: an adult who received the AZD1222 COVID-19 vaccine.

V usage is TRBV4-1 and J usage is TRBJ2-1; TRBD1 agrees at 7 bases. The ends lost 0 bases at V and 2 bases at J; junction bases unmatched: 10. The length of the CDR3 is 18 residues. The germline V gene encodes CDR1 MGHRA and CDR2 YSYEKL. In DNA form, the CDR3 reads TGCGCCAGCAGCCAAGATCCAGGACAGGTTCGGACCTACAATGAGCAGTTCTTC. Protein sequence: CASSQDPGQVRTYNEQFF.

In its sample, this clone was seen a few times. The chain is built from TRBV7-3 and TRBJ2-1; 13 bases fit TRBD2. The CDR3 contains 16 residues. The ends lost 2 bases at V and 9 bases at J; junction bases unmatched: 7. Germline CDR1 and CDR2: SGHTA and FQGTGA. CDR3 protein: CASSLAGTSGIGEQFF. CDR3 DNA sequence: TGTGCCAGCAGCTTAGCGGGGACTAGCGGGATAGGTGAGCAGTTCTTC.

The CDR3 sequence: CASGLEGLPPGEQFF. The CDR3 bases are TGTGCCAGTGGGCTGGAGGGATTGCCCCCAGGTGAGCAGTTCTTC. The V and J genes are TRBV19 and TRBJ2-1; tentative D call: TRBD2 (6 bases). The CDR3 is 15 amino acids. Deletions cut 8 bases from V and 9 bases from J, with 23 bases between. Germline CDR1 is LNHDA and CDR2 is SQIVND (reference sequence).

This chain connects TRBV3-1 (or the pseudogene TRBV3-2) to TRBJ1-2, with D possibly matching TRBD1 (6 bases). CDR3 length: 15 residues. CDR1 LGHDT and CDR2 YNNKEL come from the germline V gene (reference sequence). Trimming cost V 10 bases and J 2 bases, with 20 bases left between them. CDR3 loop: CATSFVQGPNYGYTF. The CDR3 DNA is TGTGCCACATCATTCGTGCAGGGGCCCAACTATGGCTACACCTTC.

The genes are TRBV5-1 and TRBJ2-1, with 12 nucleotides matching TRBD2. V gave up 3 bases and J gave up 4 bases; unmatched junction bases: 5. CDR3 length equals 16 residues. CDR1 and CDR2 (germline): SGHRS, YFSETQ. The CDR3 reads CASSSGGLAGYNEQFF. The CDR3 bases are TGCGCCAGCAGCTCGGGGGGACTAGCGGGTTACAATGAGCAGTTCTTC.

CDR3 residues: CSARGSQNIQYF. Written as DNA, the CDR3 is TGCAGCGCCCGGGGGTCCCAAAACATTCAGTACTTC. The gene calls are TRBV29-1 and TRBJ2-4, with D possibly TRBD2 on 6 matching bases. Germline V gives CDR1 SQVTM, CDR2 ANQGSEA. V lost 7 bases and J 5 bases, leaving 12 bases between the germline ends. The CDR3 is 12 residues long.

V gene TRBV27 combines with J gene TRBJ2-5, with no clear D. This CDR3 contains 15 residues. Germline V gene sequence: CDR1 MNHEY, CDR2 SMNVEV (reference sequence). V shed 1 base and J shed 1 base, with 10 bases lying between them. The CDR3 loop is CASSLLSGLQETQYF. For the CDR3, the DNA is TGTGCCAGCAGTTTATTGTCCGGGCTCCAAGAGACCCAGTACTTC.

This chain joins TRBV28 and TRBJ2-1; D gene unclear. Germline CDR1 reads MDHEN; CDR2 reads SYDVKM. V lost 10 bases to trimming and J lost 3 bases, with 16 bases between them. The length of the CDR3 is 14 residues. As DNA, the CDR3 is TGTGCCATAGAGGAAGGGCGGTACTACAATGAGCAGTTCTTC. Protein sequence: CAIEEGRYYNEQFF. Complete variable domain (other parts from reference TRBV28 and TRBJ2-1): DVKVTQSSRYLVKRTGEKVFLECVQDMDHENMFWYRQDPGLGLRLIYFSYDVKMKEKGDIPEGYSVSREKKERFSLILESASTNQTSMYLCAIEEGRYYNEQFFGPGTRLTVL.

The chain employs TRBV29-1 and TRBJ1-2; possible D gene TRBD1, 6 bases. Germline V gene sequence: CDR1 SQVTM, CDR2 ANQGSEA. The CDR3 covers 14 residues. V lost 2 bases and J lost 7, with 17 bases in between. The CDR3 sequence is CSVEPSTGFSGYTF. CDR3 nucleotide sequence: TGCAGCGTTGAACCCTCTACAGGGTTTAGTGGCTACACCTTC.

The chain carries TRBV4-2 and TRBJ1-5; 7 nucleotides match TRBD1. Looked up from germline, CDR1 is LGHNA and CDR2 is YNFKEQ. The CDR3 is 14 residues long. V was pared by 4 bases and J by 3 bases, with 3 bases of the junction left unmatched. CDR3: CASSPQGDNQPQHF. In nucleotides, the CDR3 is TGTGCCAGCAGCCCTCAGGGGGACAATCAGCCCCAGCATTTT.

This clone was counted a few times. The V and J genes are TRBV3-1 (or the pseudogene TRBV3-2) and TRBJ1-4; D gene unclear. The CDR3 runs to 13 residues. V was trimmed by 7 bases and J by 3 bases, leaving 9 bases between them. From germline, CDR1 is LGHDT and CDR2 YNNKEL (reference sequence). CDR3 loop: CASKAGSNEKLFF. CDR3 in DNA: TGTGCCAGCAAAGCTGGTTCTAATGAAAAACTGTTTTTT.

This chain joins TRBV28 and TRBJ1-6; TRBD1 is a possible D gene (5 bases). CDR1 is MDHEN and CDR2 is SYDVKM in the germline V gene. This CDR3 has 14 amino acids. V gave up 3 bases and J gave up 9 bases, with 12 bases separating them. CDR3 coding DNA: TGTGCCAGCAGTTTTTTCAGGGTGACTTCACCCCTCCACTTT. It yields the protein CASSFFRVTSPLHF.

This chain links TRBV6-2 or TRBV6-3 with TRBJ1-5; D call uncertain. The V end lost 2 bases, the J end lost 3 bases, and 11 bases lay between the germline ends. The CDR3 covers 15 residues. Germline V gene lookup returns CDR1 MNHEY and CDR2 SVGEGT. CDR3: CASSYGPMNNQPQHF. Here the CDR3 DNA reads TGTGCCAGCAGTTACGGGCCGATGAACAATCAGCCCCAGCATTTT.

This clone was counted only a few times. The rearrangement links TRBV18 to TRBJ2-7; 10 bases fit TRBD1. Germline lookup yields CDR1 KGHSH and CDR2 LQKENI. There are 14 residues in the CDR3. Trimming took 2 bases from V and 6 from J; bases not matched to a gene: 4. This chain's CDR3 is CASSPGTGEVEQYF. In DNA form, the CDR3 reads TGTGCCAGCTCACCAGGGACAGGGGAGGTCGAGCAGTACTTC. Full variable domain (remainder filled in from reference TRBV18 and TRBJ2-7): NAGVMQNPRHLVRRRGQEARLRCSPMKGHSHVYWYRQLPEEGLKFMVYLQKENIIDESGMPKERFSAEFPKEGPSILRIQQVVRGDSAAYFCASSPGTGEVEQYFGPGTRLTVT.

V gene TRBV10-2 combines with J gene TRBJ2-5; tentative D call: TRBD2 (6 bases). CDR3 length: 13 residues. V dropped 4 bases and J dropped 5 bases, with 11 bases sitting between them. Per germline, CDR1 WSHSY and CDR2 SAAADI. Here the CDR3 DNA reads TGCGCCAGCAGTGTCAGGAGGGACGAGACCCAGTACTTC. Amino acid sequence: CASSVRRDETQYF.

The rearrangement links TRBV5-1 to TRBJ2-1; D is ambiguous. This CDR3 has 16 residues. CDR1 and CDR2 (germline): SGHRS, YFSETQ. The V end was cut by 5 bases, the J end by 5 bases, with 20 bases between. The CDR3 protein is CASSFGLRYSNNEQFF. The CDR3 DNA reads as TGCGCCAGCAGTTTTGGCTTGAGGTATTCAAACAATGAGCAGTTCTTC.

This chain uses TRBV7-9 with TRBJ2-2; no firm D call. The ends were cut back, 7 bases at V and 3 bases at J, with 15 bases in the middle. The length of the CDR3 is 15 residues. Germline lookup yields CDR1 SEHNR and CDR2 FQNEAQ (reference sequence). CDR3 loop: CASIKQVWDTGELFF. The CDR3 DNA reads as TGTGCCAGCATCAAGCAGGTCTGGGACACCGGGGAGCTGTTTTTT.

V and J are TRBV4-1 and TRBJ2-3, with 8 nucleotides matching TRBD2. The CDR3 contains 17 residues. J gave up 6 bases and V 1 base, and 12 bases lay outside the gene matches. The V gene's germline CDR1 is MGHRA and CDR2 YSYEKL. The chain's CDR3 is CASSQVTAGGPLDTQYF. The CDR3 DNA reads as TGCGCCAGCAGCCAAGTTACGGCGGGAGGCCCCCTTGATACGCAGTATTTT.

In this sample, this clone turned up a few times. This rearrangement joins TRBV30 to TRBJ1-2; 10 bases are shared with TRBD1. V gave up 3 bases and J gave up 3 bases; unmatched junction bases: 10. The CDR3 covers 16 residues. The germline V gene has CDR1 GTSNPN and CDR2 SVGIG (reference sequence). CDR3 sequence: CAWRNRDRGIDYGYTF. The CDR3 nucleotides read TGTGCCTGGAGGAACCGGGACAGGGGAATCGACTATGGCTACACCTTC. Full variable domain (outside the CDR3, taken from reference TRBV30 and TRBJ1-2): SQTIHQWPATLVQPVGSPLSLECTVEGTSNPNLYWYRQAAGRGLQLLFYSVGIGQISSEVPQNLSASRPQDRQFILSSKKLLLSDSGFYLCAWRNRDRGIDYGYTFGSGTRLTVV.

The genes are TRBV14 and TRBJ1-2; TRBD1 matches 10 bases. Trimming cost V 4 bases and J 5 bases; bases outside gene matches: 10. Germline values: CDR1 SGHDN, CDR2 FVKESK. The length of the CDR3 is 16 residues. CDR3 loop: CASSRPGTGAAYGYTF. CDR3 DNA: TGTGCCAGCAGCCGACCTGGGACAGGGGCTGCTTATGGCTACACCTTC.

There are a few counts of this clone. The V call is TRBV6-5, the J call TRBJ2-3; D gene unclear. V was shortened by 2 bases and J by 0 bases, with 6 bases between the two germline ends. Germline V gives CDR1 MNHEY, CDR2 SVGAGI. The CDR3 sequence is 14 residues long. The CDR3 loop is CASSYLTSTDTQYF. The CDR3 coding sequence is TGTGCCAGCAGTTACCTCACTAGCACAGATACGCAGTATTTT.

CDR3 amino acids: CASSSGTTAFF. The CDR3 DNA reads as TGTGCCAGCAGCTCCGGGACTACCGCGTTCTTC. The chain employs TRBV5-8 and TRBJ2-1; 7 positions match TRBD2. V dropped 3 bases and J dropped 15; count of bases not matched to a gene: 6. The germline gives CDR1 SGHTS, CDR2 YDEGEE. This CDR3 comprises 11 residues.

The chain employs TRBV6-2 or TRBV6-3 and TRBJ1-4; a weak D match, TRBD1 (5 bases). The CDR3 spans 16 residues. Germline lookup yields CDR1 MNHEY and CDR2 SVGEGT. The V gene lost 6 bases and the J gene lost 4 bases, with 18 bases spanning the gap. In DNA, the CDR3 is TGTGCCAGCAGCCGCTCTCCCGACAGATTTAATGAAAAACTGTTTTTT. Its translation: CASSRSPDRFNEKLFF.

V is TRBV6-1 and J is TRBJ2-7; possible D gene TRBD1, 5 bases. Trimming took 0 bases from V and 0 from J, leaving 9 bases between them. The CDR3 consists of 15 residues. Germline V gives CDR1 MNHNS, CDR2 SASEGT. CDR3: CASSEATGFSYEQYF. The CDR3, as DNA: TGTGCCAGCAGTGAAGCAACAGGATTCTCCTACGAGCAGTACTTC.

This rearrangement joins TRBV9 to TRBJ1-2; D might be TRBD1 (6 bases). The CDR3 covers 14 residues. Germline CDR1 reads SGDLS; CDR2 reads YYNGEE. V lost 4 bases and J lost 4, with 14 bases in between. The CDR3, as DNA: TGTGCCAGCAGCCCCGGGGGGCTGAGCTATGGCTACACCTTC. This translates into CASSPGGLSYGYTF.

The chain uses TRBV5-1 and TRBJ1-3; no clear D gene. V lost 0 bases, J lost 4 bases, and 8 bases lay in between. The CDR3 contains 14 residues. Looked up from germline, CDR1 is SGHRS and CDR2 is YFSETQ. The CDR3 region is CASSLEQSGNTIYF. CDR3 sequence (DNA): TGCGCCAGCAGCTTGGAACAGTCCGGAAACACCATATATTTT.

The genes are TRBV7-3 and TRBJ2-5, with 7 bases identical to TRBD2. After removal of 5 bases from V and 5 bases from J, the junction contained 11 bases not matched to a gene. The CDR3 has 15 residues. Per the germline V gene, CDR1 is SGHTA and CDR2 is FQGTGA. CDR3 region: CASSPSGKGWETQYF. CDR3 in DNA: TGTGCCAGCAGCCCAAGCGGGAAGGGGTGGGAGACCCAGTACTTC.